The 14 T cell receptor beta chains listed next were all sequenced from one sample in a study of T cells in Graves' hyperthyroidism and ophthalmopathy. TCR beta CDR3 region amplification was performed from RNA transcripts. The primer set for the first-round RT-PCR of the TCR CDR3 was HTBI. From the multiplex PCR reads, TCRdb called clonotypes with MiXCR, one entry per CDR3 protein. This sample has a few hundred thousand distinct CDR3 sequences, with less than 25% found just once. The sequenced material came from blood. The receptors shown here come from a woman aged 70 to 79 with Graves' ophthalmopathy.

J is TRBJ2-3 and V is TRBV6-1, with TRBD1 as a possible D gene (6 bases). The CDR3 spans 13 residues. Germline loops: CDR1 MNHNS, CDR2 SASEGT. The V end lost 9 bases, the J end lost 5 bases, and 15 bases lay between the germline ends. The DNA for the CDR3 is TGTGCCAGTCGAAAACAGGGAAGAGATACGCAGTATTTT. Protein product: CASRKQGRDTQYF.

This clonotype was picked up many times. The chain couples TRBV6-1 to TRBJ2-5, with D perhaps assigned TRBD1 or TRBD2 (6 bases each). CDR3 length: 15 amino acids. CDR1 and CDR2 from the germline V gene are MNHNS and SASEGT. V lost 3 bases and J lost 4, with 15 bases in between. Written as DNA, the CDR3 is TGTGCCAGCAGTGATGGGGGGCTTGGGCGAGAGACCCAGTACTTC. Its protein product is CASSDGGLGRETQYF.

The gene calls are TRBV20-1 and TRBJ2-7, with a weak D call TRBD2 (6 bases). Trimming took off 3 bases at V and 3 bases at J, with 12 bases between the two ends. The CDR3 covers 13 residues. The germline V gene has CDR1 DFQATT and CDR2 SNEGSKA (reference sequence). The CDR3 sequence: CSASRGGIYEQYF. DNA for the CDR3: TGCAGTGCTAGCCGGGGCGGGATCTACGAGCAGTACTTC.

This clonotype has a handful of counts. This rearrangement joins TRBV20-1 to TRBJ2-7, with TRBD2 as a possible D gene (5 bases). This CDR3 comprises 12 residues. Looked up from germline, CDR1 is DFQATT and CDR2 is SNEGSKA (reference sequence). V dropped 1 base and J dropped 3 bases, with 7 bases sitting between them. CDR3: CSARAEGYEQYF. DNA of the CDR3: TGCAGTGCTAGAGCCGAGGGCTACGAGCAGTACTTC.

The rearrangement links TRBV20-1 to TRBJ2-2; 11 bases match TRBD2. The V gene's germline CDR1 is DFQATT and CDR2 SNEGSKA (reference sequence). Trimming removed 2 bases from V and 0 bases from J; junction bases left unmatched: 11. This CDR3 is 19 amino acids long. The CDR3, as DNA: TGCAGTGCTAGACCCCCACGACTAGCGGGACCTACGAACACCGGGGAGCTGTTTTTT. This codes for CSARPPRLAGPTNTGELFF.

The chain has TRBV6-2 or TRBV6-3 and TRBJ2-1, with TRBD1 as a possible D gene (6 bases). This CDR3 spans 14 amino acids. V gave up 8 bases and J gave up 9 bases, with 20 bases separating them. CDR1 is MNHEY and CDR2 is SVGEGT in the germline V gene. Written as DNA, the CDR3 is TGTGCCAGCTCCCCGAACAGGGCTGGGGGTGAGCAGTTCTTC. Translated, it gives CASSPNRAGGEQFF.

This chain uses TRBV19 with TRBJ2-7, with D possibly TRBD1 on 5 matching bases. This CDR3 region has 14 residues. The V and J ends lost 7 bases and 7 bases respectively, with 20 bases between them. CDR1 and CDR2 from the germline V gene are LNHDA and SQIVND (reference sequence). CDR3 residues: CASTPSHPPGEQYF. The CDR3 nucleotides read TGTGCCAGTACCCCCTCCCATCCTCCAGGGGAGCAGTACTTC.

This clonotype was seen many times. V is TRBV11-2 and J is TRBJ2-7, with unresolved D. Germline assignment: CDR1 SGHAT and CDR2 FQNNGV. The germline V and J ends were trimmed by 1 base and 6 bases, with 16 bases remaining between them. This CDR3 has 15 amino acids. The CDR3 sequence: CASSLGQAYIGEQYF. In nucleotides, the CDR3 is TGTGCCAGCAGCTTAGGGCAGGCCTACATAGGCGAGCAGTACTTC.

As regards this clonotype: A much more abundant neighbour one base away suggests this may be a read error. The rearrangement joins TRBV20-1 to TRBJ2-5, with TRBD2 matching over 9 bases. V trimming: 0 bases; J trimming: 2 bases; junction bases outside the gene matches: 7. Germline-derived CDR1 and CDR2 are DFQATT and SNEGSKA (reference sequence). The CDR3 is 16 residues long. The CDR3 loop is CSARDWASGKQETQYF. In DNA, the CDR3 is TGCAGTGCTAGAGATTGGGCTAGCGGGAAACAAGAGACCCAGTACTTC.

This clonotype was seen ten or more times. The chain couples TRBV7-3 to TRBJ1-2, with 7 bases aligning to TRBD1. The CDR3 extends over 13 amino acids. V lost 2 bases and J lost 6; bases outside the gene matches: 3. Germline V gene sequence: CDR1 SGHTA, CDR2 FQGTGA. The CDR3 sequence: CASSLRQGNGYTF. In nucleotides, the CDR3 is TGTGCCAGCAGCTTACGACAGGGAAATGGCTACACCTTC. Filled out from reference TRBV7-3 and TRBJ1-2, the complete variable domain reads GAGVSQTPSNKVTEKGKYVELRCDPISGHTALYWYRQSLGQGPEFLIYFQGTGAADDSGLPNDRFFAVRPEGSVSTLKIQRTERGDSAVYLCASSLRQGNGYTFGSGTRLTVV.

The chain couples TRBV20-1 to TRBJ2-5, with 10 nucleotides matching TRBD1. The CDR3 is 18 residues long. CDR1 is DFQATT and CDR2 is SNEGSKA in the germline V gene (reference sequence). The V gene end was trimmed by 3 bases and the J gene end by 2 bases; junction bases not matched to a gene: 15. CDR3 region: CSASSGDRGRTAQETQYF. CDR3 coding DNA: TGCAGTGCTAGTTCCGGCGACAGGGGGCGCACGGCTCAAGAGACCCAGTACTTC.

The chain joins TRBV6-1 to TRBJ2-3; maybe TRBD2 (6 bases). Trimming shortened V by 6 bases and J by 4 bases, and 14 bases separated the two germline ends. The CDR3 is 14 residues long. From germline, CDR1 is MNHNS and CDR2 SASEGT. The CDR3 DNA is TGTGCCAGCAGCCCCTCCGCTAGCGCAGATACGCAGTATTTT. It yields the protein CASSPSASADTQYF.

V usage is TRBV11-2 and J usage is TRBJ1-2, with TRBD1 matching 7 bases. The V gene end was trimmed by 4 bases and the J gene end by 6 bases; junction bases not matched to a gene: 8. CDR3 length: 14 residues. Germline V CDR1 and CDR2: SGHAT, FQNNGV. In DNA form, the CDR3 reads TGTGCCAGCAGCTCTCTCGAGAGGGGGCATGGCTACACCTTC. Protein: CASSSLERGHGYTF. Complete variable domain (other parts from reference TRBV11-2 and TRBJ1-2): EAGVAQSPRYKIIEKRQSVAFWCNPISGHATLYWYQQILGQGPKLLIQFQNNGVVDDSQLPKDRFSAERLKGVDSTLKIQPAKLEDSAVYLCASSSLERGHGYTFGSGTRLTVV.

The rearrangement uses TRBV7-2 and TRBJ1-6; no clear D gene. The CDR3 is 14 residues long. V was cut by 3 bases and J by 6 bases, with 9 bases left in between. Germline CDR1 SGHTA, CDR2 FQGNSA. CDR3 sequence: CASSLGSGNSPLHF. The CDR3 DNA reads as TGTGCCAGCAGCTTGGGTAGTGGTAATTCACCCCTCCACTTT.